This T cell receptor beta chain emerged from a study of T cells after yellow fever vaccination. The J segment lost 9 bases and the V segment lost 2 bases, leaving 10 bases of the junction unmatched. The length of the CDR3 is 16 residues. The germline gives CDR1 DFQATT, CDR2 SNEGSKA (reference sequence). This clonotype occurred many times. TCRdb processed the 5' RACE reads anew with MiXCR; each CDR3 protein has one entry. The sample includes a few hundred thousand distinct CDR3 sequences, 3.6% seen only once; the top ten take about 19%. The TCR originated in a man younger than 35 who received the YFV17D yellow fever vaccine. Sample: PBMCs, taken 15 days after the yellow fever booster vaccination. The gene calls are TRBV20-1 and TRBJ1-6; TRBD1 matches at 10 bases. This chain's CDR3 is CSARSKTGGNVSPLHF. As DNA, the CDR3 is TGCAGTGCTAGATCGAAGACAGGGGGCAACGTTTCACCCCTCCACTTT.